Described below is a single TCR beta chain sequence and its context. This sample is part of a study of shared clonotypes between healthy human individuals. The CDR3 loop spans 12 amino acids. V gave up 8 bases and J gave up 7 bases; unmatched junction bases: 6. Per the germline V gene, CDR1 is SQVTM and CDR2 is ANQGSEA. The data were produced by immunoSEQ multiplex PCR, yet TCRdb's version contains in-frame clones alone and is incomplete. The sample records approximately 2,300,000 clones, around 93% being singletons. All donors were Caucasian adults living in Nashville, Tennessee. The sample was naive CD4+ T cells from PBMCs. Subset here: CD45RA+ positively selected. The chain couples TRBV29-1 to TRBJ2-1, with 9 bases fitting TRBD2. The sequence was collected from a young man in good health. Some clones in this sample may be carry-over from other donors' samples. CDR3 in DNA: TGCAGCAGCAGACTAGCGGAAAATGAGCAGTTCTTC. Encoded protein: CSSRLAENEQFF.